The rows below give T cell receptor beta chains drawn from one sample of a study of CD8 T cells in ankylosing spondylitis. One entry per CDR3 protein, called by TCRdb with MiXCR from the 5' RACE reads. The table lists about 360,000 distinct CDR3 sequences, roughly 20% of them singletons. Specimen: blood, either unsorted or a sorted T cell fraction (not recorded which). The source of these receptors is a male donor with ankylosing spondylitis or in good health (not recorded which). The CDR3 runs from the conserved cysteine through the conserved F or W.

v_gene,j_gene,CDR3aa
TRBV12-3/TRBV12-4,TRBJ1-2,CASSFSLLLDGYTF
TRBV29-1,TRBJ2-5,CSVGRAITGETQYF
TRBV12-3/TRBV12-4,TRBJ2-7,CASSSHPDRGSSYEQYF
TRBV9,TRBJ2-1,CATSTSGGAGNEQFF
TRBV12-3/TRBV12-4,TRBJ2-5,CASSRGQKETQYF
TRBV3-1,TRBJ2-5,CASSHGTRDQETQYF
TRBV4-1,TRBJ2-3,CASSQSFAGEDTQYF
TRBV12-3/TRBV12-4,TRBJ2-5,CASSGVDETQCF
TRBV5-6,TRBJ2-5,CASSVGQGLQETQYF
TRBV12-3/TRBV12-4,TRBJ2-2,CASSFLPGASGGDTGELFF
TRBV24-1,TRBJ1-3,CATNRQGANLKDTIYF
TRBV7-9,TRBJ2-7,CASSLGTGSEQYF
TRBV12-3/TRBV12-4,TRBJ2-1,CASSPTYPPYNEQFF